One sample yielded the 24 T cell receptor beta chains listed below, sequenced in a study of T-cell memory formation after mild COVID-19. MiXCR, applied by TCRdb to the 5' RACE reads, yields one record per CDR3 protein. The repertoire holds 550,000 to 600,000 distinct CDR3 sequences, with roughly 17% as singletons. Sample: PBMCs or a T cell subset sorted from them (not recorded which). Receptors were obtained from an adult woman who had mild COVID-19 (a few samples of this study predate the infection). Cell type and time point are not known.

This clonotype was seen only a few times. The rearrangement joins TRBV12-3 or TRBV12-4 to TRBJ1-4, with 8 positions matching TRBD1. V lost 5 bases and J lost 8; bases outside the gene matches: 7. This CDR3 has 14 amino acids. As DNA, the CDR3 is TGTGCCAGCAGTGATGACAGGGGAGTAGAAAAACTGTTTTTT. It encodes CASSDDRGVEKLFF.

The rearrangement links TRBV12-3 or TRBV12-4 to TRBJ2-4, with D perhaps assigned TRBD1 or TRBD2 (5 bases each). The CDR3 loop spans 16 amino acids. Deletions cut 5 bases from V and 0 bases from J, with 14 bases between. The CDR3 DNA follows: TGTGCCAGCAGTCTTCCGGGACCACTAGCCAAAAACATTCAGTACTTC. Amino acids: CASSLPGPLAKNIQYF.

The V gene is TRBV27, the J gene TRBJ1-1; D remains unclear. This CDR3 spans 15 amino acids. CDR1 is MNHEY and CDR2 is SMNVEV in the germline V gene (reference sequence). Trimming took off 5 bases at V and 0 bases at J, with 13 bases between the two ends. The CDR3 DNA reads TGTGCCAGCAGTCCAGGAATAGAGGTGAACACTGAAGCTTTCTTT. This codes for CASSPGIEVNTEAFF.

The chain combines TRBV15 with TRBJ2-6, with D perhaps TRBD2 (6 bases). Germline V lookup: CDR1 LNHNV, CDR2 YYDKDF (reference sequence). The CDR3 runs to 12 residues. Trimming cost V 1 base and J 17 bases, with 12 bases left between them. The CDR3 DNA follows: TGTGCCACCAGCAGAGGGGATGGGGGGTTGACTTTC. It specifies CATSRGDGGLTF.

The CDR3 sequence: CASSPDSGFSSYEQYF. CDR3 DNA: TGCGCCAGCAGCCCAGACTCCGGATTCAGCTCCTACGAGCAGTACTTC. The V gene is TRBV5-1, the J gene TRBJ2-7; D gene ambiguous. Germline CDR1 is SGHRS and CDR2 is YFSETQ. The CDR3 runs to 16 residues. V lost 4 bases, J lost 0 bases, and 17 bases lay in between.

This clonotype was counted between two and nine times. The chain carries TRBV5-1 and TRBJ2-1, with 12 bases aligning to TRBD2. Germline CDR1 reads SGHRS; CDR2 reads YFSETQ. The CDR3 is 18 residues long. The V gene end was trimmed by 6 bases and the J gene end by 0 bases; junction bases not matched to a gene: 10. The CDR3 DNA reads TGCGCCAGCATCCCGACTAGCGGGGGCCCGAGCTCCTACAATGAGCAGTTCTTC. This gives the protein CASIPTSGGPSSYNEQFF.

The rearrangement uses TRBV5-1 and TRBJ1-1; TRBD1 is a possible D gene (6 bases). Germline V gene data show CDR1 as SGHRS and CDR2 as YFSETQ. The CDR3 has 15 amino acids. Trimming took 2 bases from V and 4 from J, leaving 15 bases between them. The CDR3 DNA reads TGCGCCAGCAGCTTTTACCAGGGGTCGGTCACTGAAGCTTTCTTT. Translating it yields CASSFYQGSVTEAFF. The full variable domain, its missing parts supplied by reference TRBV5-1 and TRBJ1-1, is KAGVTQTPRYLIKTRGQQVTLSCSPISGHRSVSWYQQTPGQGLQFLFEYFSETQRNKGNFPGRFSGRQFSNSRSEMNVSTLELGDSALYLCASSFYQGSVTEAFFGQGTRLTVV.

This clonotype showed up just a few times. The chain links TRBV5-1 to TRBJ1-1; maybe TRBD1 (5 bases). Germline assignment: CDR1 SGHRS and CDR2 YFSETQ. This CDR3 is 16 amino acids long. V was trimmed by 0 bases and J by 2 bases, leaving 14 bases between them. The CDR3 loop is CASSLAAGIFNTEAFF. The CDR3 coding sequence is TGCGCCAGCAGCTTGGCGGCAGGGATATTCAACACTGAAGCTTTCTTT.

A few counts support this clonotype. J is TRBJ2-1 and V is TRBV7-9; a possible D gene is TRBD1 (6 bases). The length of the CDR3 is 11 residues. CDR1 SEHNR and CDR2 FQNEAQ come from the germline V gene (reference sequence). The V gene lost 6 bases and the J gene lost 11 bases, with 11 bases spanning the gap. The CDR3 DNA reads TGTGCCAGCAGTCGGGACACTCAGCAGTTCTTC. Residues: CASSRDTQQFF. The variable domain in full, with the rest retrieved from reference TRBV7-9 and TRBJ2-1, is DTGVSQNPRHKITKRGQNVTFRCDPISEHNRLYWYRQTLGQGPEFLTYFQNEAQLEKSRLLSDRFSAERPKGSFSTLEIQRTEQGDSAMYLCASSRDTQQFFGPGTRLTVL.

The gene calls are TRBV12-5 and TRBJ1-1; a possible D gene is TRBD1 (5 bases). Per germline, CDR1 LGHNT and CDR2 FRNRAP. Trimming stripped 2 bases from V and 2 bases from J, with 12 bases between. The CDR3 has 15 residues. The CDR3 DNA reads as TGTGCTAGTGGTTTGTTTCAGGGTCTCAACACTGAAGCTTTCTTT. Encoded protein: CASGLFQGLNTEAFF.

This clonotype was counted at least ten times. Here the CDR3 DNA reads TGTGCCAGTGCGGGACTAGCGGAGCAAGAGACCCAGTACTTC. Translation gives CASAGLAEQETQYF. The chain has TRBV7-8 and TRBJ2-5, with 11 bases matching TRBD2. CDR1 SGHVS and CDR2 FQNEAQ come from the germline V gene. V dropped 9 bases and J dropped 2; count of bases not matched to a gene: 5. The CDR3 runs 14 residues.

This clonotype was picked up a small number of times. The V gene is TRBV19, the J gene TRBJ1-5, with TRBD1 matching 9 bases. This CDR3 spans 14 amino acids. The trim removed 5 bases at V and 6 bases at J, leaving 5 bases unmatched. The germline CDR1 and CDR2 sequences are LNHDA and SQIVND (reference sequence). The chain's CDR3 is CASSDRGGAQPQHF. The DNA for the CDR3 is TGTGCCAGTAGTGACAGGGGGGGTGCTCAGCCCCAGCATTTT.

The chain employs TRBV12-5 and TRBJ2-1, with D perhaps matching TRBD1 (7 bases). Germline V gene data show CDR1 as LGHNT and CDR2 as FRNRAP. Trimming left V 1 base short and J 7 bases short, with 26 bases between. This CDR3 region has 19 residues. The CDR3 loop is CASGLDPTRGQGVWNEQFF. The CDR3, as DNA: TGTGCTAGTGGTTTGGATCCTACCCGGGGGCAGGGGGTGTGGAATGAGCAGTTCTTC.

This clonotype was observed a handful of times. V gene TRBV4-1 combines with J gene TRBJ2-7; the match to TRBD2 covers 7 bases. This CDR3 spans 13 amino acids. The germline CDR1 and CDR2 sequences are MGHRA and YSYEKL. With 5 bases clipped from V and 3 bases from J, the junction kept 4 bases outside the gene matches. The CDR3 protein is CASSSSGVYEQYF. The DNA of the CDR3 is TGCGCCAGCAGCTCAAGCGGGGTCTACGAGCAGTACTTC.

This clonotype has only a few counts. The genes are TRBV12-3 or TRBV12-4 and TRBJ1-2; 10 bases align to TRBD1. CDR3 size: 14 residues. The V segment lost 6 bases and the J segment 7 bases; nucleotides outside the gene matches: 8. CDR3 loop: CASSYTGTGVGYTF. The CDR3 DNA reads TGTGCCAGCAGCTATACCGGGACAGGGGTTGGCTACACCTTC.

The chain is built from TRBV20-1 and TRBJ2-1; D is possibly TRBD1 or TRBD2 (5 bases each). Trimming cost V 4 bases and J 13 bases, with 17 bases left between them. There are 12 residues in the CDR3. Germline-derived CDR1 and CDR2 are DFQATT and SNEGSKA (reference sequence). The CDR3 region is CSAKVQGRLQFF. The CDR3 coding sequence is TGCAGTGCTAAGGTCCAGGGACGATTACAGTTCTTC.

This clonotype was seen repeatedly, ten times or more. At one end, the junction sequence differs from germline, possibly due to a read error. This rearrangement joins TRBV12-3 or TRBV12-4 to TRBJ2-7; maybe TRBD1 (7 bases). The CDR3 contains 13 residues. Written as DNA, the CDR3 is TGTGCCAGCAGCCCCTATGGGGGGACAGATCTTAACTTC. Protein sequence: CASSPYGGTDLNF.

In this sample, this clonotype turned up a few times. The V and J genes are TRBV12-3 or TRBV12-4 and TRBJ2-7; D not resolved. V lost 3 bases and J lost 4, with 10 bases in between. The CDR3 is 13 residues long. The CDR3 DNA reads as TGTGCCAGCAGTTTTTCCCGATATTACGAGCAGTACTTC. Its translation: CASSFSRYYEQYF.

Here the CDR3 DNA reads TGTGCCTGGTCTGGACTAGCATCAACCGAGCAGTACTTC. Protein product: CAWSGLASTEQYF. The V call is TRBV30, the J call TRBJ2-7, with TRBD2 matching over 8 bases. Looked up from germline, CDR1 is GTSNPN and CDR2 is SVGIG (reference sequence). This CDR3 comprises 13 residues. V was clipped by 5 bases and J by 6 bases; unmatched bases: 9.

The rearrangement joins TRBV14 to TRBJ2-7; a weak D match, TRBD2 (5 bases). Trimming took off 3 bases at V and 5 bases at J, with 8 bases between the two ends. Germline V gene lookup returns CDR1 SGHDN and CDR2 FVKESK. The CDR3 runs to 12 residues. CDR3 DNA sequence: TGTGCCAGCAGCCACCCCGGGGACGAGCAGTACTTC. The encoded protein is CASSHPGDEQYF.

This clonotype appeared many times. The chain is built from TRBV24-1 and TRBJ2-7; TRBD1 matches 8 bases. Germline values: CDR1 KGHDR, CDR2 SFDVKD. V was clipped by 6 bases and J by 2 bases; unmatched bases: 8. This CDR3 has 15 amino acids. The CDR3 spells CATSSSGQVPYEQYF. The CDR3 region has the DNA TGTGCCACCAGTTCCTCGGGACAGGTTCCCTACGAGCAGTACTTC.

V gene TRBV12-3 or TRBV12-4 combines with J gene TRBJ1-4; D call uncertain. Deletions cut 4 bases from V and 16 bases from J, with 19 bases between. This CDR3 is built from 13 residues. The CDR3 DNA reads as TGTGCCAGCAGTTCCCCCCCAGCGAGTCGCCCGTTTTTT. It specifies CASSSPPASRPFF.

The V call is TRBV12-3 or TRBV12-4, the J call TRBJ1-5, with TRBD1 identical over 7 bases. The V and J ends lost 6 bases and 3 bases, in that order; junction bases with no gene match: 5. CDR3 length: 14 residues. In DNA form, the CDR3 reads TGTGCCAGCAGACGGGGACAGAACAATCAGCCCCAGCATTTT. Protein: CASRRGQNNQPQHF.

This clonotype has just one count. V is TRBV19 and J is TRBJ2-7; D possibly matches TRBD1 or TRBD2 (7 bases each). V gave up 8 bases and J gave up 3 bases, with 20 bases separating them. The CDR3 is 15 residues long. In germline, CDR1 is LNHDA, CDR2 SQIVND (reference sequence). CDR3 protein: CASSGGTVTYYEQYF. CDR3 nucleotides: TGTGCCAGTTCCGGGGGGACAGTCACTTACTACGAGCAGTACTTC.